The clone carrying this T cell receptor (beta chain) appeared a few times. This record comes from a study of blood T cell repertoires in COVID-19. For the study at large: PBMCs, B-cell-depleted T cells, or T cells were the source of the cDNA or gDNA that made up the material.

Germline V gene lookup returns CDR1 SGHRS and CDR2 YFSETQ. This CDR3 comprises 14 residues. J gave up 6 bases and V 4 bases, and 3 bases lay outside the gene matches. Some clones are missing from TCRdb's copy, which holds only in-frame ones; the method was immunoSEQ multiplex PCR. The sample includes 150,000 or so clones, approximately 83% seen only once; the top ten take approximately 30%. V is TRBV5-1 and J is TRBJ2-3; 12 bases agree with TRBD2. The specimen was peripheral blood. The receptor was derived from a woman in her fifties or sixties with acute or convalescent COVID-19. The CDR3 protein is CASSGGTSGDTQYF. As DNA, the CDR3 is TGCGCCAGCAGCGGGGGGACTAGCGGGGATACGCAGTATTTT.